A single sample gave rise to the 30 T cell receptor beta chains below, sequenced in a study of identical twins. MiXCR was run by TCRdb on the 5' RACE reads, yielding one entry per CDR3 protein. The sample carries approximately 700,000 distinct CDR3 sequences, 5.5% to 6.5% recorded once. The sample consisted of naive T cells sorted from blood. These receptors all come from a man between 18 and 35 years old in good health.

The sample holds a few counts of this clonotype. The rearrangement uses TRBV10-3 and TRBJ2-3; the match to TRBD2 covers 12 bases. This CDR3 region has 15 residues. The J segment lost 6 bases and the V segment lost 2 bases, leaving 3 bases of the junction unmatched. CDR1 is ENHRY and CDR2 is SYGVKD in the germline V gene. The CDR3 DNA reads TGTGCCATCAGTGAGGGGCTAGCGGGAGGGGATACGCAGTATTTT. It yields the protein CAISEGLAGGDTQYF.

This clonotype was seen many times. The V gene is TRBV6-2 or TRBV6-3, the J gene TRBJ2-2, with D unclear. V was clipped by 6 bases and J by 7 bases, with 6 bases between them. CDR3 size: 11 residues. Germline V CDR1 and CDR2: MNHEY, SVGEGT. The CDR3 DNA reads as TGTGCCAGCAGGGAGAACGGGGAGCTGTTTTTT. Residues: CASRENGELFF.

This clonotype was observed a handful of times. This chain joins TRBV20-1 and TRBJ2-1; tentatively, D is TRBD2 (5 bases). Germline V gene lookup returns CDR1 DFQATT and CDR2 SNEGSKA (reference sequence). The CDR3 totals 16 residues. The V and J ends lost 3 bases and 0 bases respectively, with 15 bases between them. The CDR3 nucleotides read TGCAGTGCTAGCATGGCGGGCCTAGCCTCCTACAATGAGCAGTTCTTC. Protein: CSASMAGLASYNEQFF.

There are many counts of this clonotype. The rearrangement joins TRBV21-1 to TRBJ1-4; TRBD1 reflects the table's D call only, with no check against the DNA. TRBV21-1 is classified as a pseudogene. CDR3 size: 12 residues. The CDR3 sequence is CASSNTGRKLFF. The CDR3 coding sequence is TGTGCCAGCAGCAATACAGGGAGGAAACTGTTTTTT.

This clonotype was seen only a few times. CDR3: CASSPNLWVSGSRDNEQFF. The CDR3 nucleotides read TGTGCCAGCAGCCCAAACCTGTGGGTTAGCGGGAGTAGAGACAATGAGCAGTTCTTC. The J gene is TRBJ2-1, the V gene TRBV7-8; TRBD2 matches 9 bases. The V gene end was trimmed by 5 bases and the J gene end by 5 bases; junction bases not matched to a gene: 19. Germline lookup yields CDR1 SGHVS and CDR2 FQNEAQ. The CDR3 is 19 residues long.

In its sample, this clonotype was seen many times. J is TRBJ1-5 and V is TRBV4-2; D is uncertain. V shed 0 bases and J shed 7 bases, with 19 bases lying between them. The CDR3 sequence is 17 residues long. Germline CDR1 reads LGHNA; CDR2 reads YNFKEQ. CDR3 loop: CASSQEVLPHFGQPQHF. The CDR3, as DNA: TGTGCCAGCAGCCAAGAAGTCCTGCCACATTTCGGGCAGCCCCAGCATTTT.

The V call is TRBV5-5, the J call TRBJ1-1, with TRBD1 as a possible D gene (5 bases). From germline, CDR1 is SGHKS and CDR2 YYEKEE (reference sequence). The CDR3 totals 12 residues. The germline V and J ends were trimmed by 4 bases and 10 bases, with 14 bases remaining between them. CDR3 sequence reads: CASSPLTDTAFF. Here the CDR3 DNA reads TGTGCCAGCAGCCCCTTGACAGACACAGCTTTCTTT.

This chain uses TRBV30 with TRBJ2-1; D not certain. The CDR3 has 15 amino acids. Germline V gene sequence: CDR1 GTSNPN, CDR2 SVGIG (reference sequence). V lost 1 base and J lost 10, with 20 bases in between. The CDR3 sequence is CAWSGGLGKDIEQFF. As DNA, the CDR3 is TGTGCCTGGAGTGGAGGTCTAGGGAAAGACATAGAGCAGTTCTTC.

This clonotype was detected a few times. The V and J genes are TRBV28 and TRBJ2-7, with D possibly being TRBD1 or TRBD2 (5 bases each). Germline CDR1 reads MDHEN; CDR2 reads SYDVKM. The CDR3 is made up of 11 amino acids. Trimming cost V 6 bases and J 12 bases, with 15 bases left between them. CDR3: CASRNGPGTYF. CDR3 nucleotides: TGTGCCAGCAGAAACGGGCCGGGGACGTACTTC.

This clonotype has ten or more counts. This chain connects TRBV12-3 or TRBV12-4 to TRBJ2-2, with 13 bases fitting TRBD2. This CDR3 is built from 20 residues. Trimming took 5 bases from V and 1 from J; bases not matched to a gene: 13. Written as DNA, the CDR3 is TGTGCCAGCAGTCCCTACCTCGGGACTAGCGGGACTGAGAACACCGGGGAGCTGTTTTTT. This codes for CASSPYLGTSGTENTGELFF.

Many counts were recorded for this clonotype. V is TRBV5-1 and J is TRBJ1-1, with D hard to call. Trimming left V 3 bases short and J 5 bases short, with 14 bases between. CDR3 length: 14 amino acids. Per the germline V gene, CDR1 is SGHRS and CDR2 is YFSETQ. CDR3: CASSSAGFGTEAFF. The DNA of the CDR3 is TGCGCCAGCAGCTCGGCGGGGTTCGGGACTGAAGCTTTCTTT.

There are many counts of this clonotype. The V call is TRBV5-1, the J call TRBJ2-1; maybe TRBD2 (5 bases). V lost 3 bases, J lost 6 bases, and 16 bases lay in between. This CDR3 spans 15 amino acids. Germline loops: CDR1 SGHRS, CDR2 YFSETQ. The CDR3: CASSWNRAVTNEQFF. The CDR3 DNA follows: TGCGCCAGCAGCTGGAATAGAGCGGTTACCAATGAGCAGTTCTTC.

This clonotype was counted between two and nine times. The chain has TRBV5-5 and TRBJ1-5; 7 bases agree with TRBD1. CDR3 size: 15 residues. The junction had 6 bases not matched to a gene; V was cut back by 1 base and J by 5 bases. Per the germline V gene, CDR1 is SGHKS and CDR2 is YYEKEE (reference sequence). The CDR3 is CASSLSRDRDQPQHF. As DNA, the CDR3 is TGTGCCAGCAGCTTGTCCCGGGACAGAGATCAGCCCCAGCATTTT.

The sample holds many counts of this clonotype. The chain recombines TRBV29-1 with TRBJ2-3, with 8 bases fitting TRBD2. V shed 4 bases, J shed 4 bases, and the junction held 4 bases outside the gene matches. CDR1 is SQVTM and CDR2 is ANQGSEA in the germline V gene. The CDR3 consists of 13 residues. CDR3 region: CSVAGGPPDTQYF. CDR3 coding DNA: TGCAGCGTTGCGGGAGGGCCACCAGATACGCAGTATTTT.

This clonotype came up a few times. The chain has TRBV12-3 or TRBV12-4 and TRBJ2-3; D is uncertain. This CDR3 is built from 16 residues. V was trimmed by 3 bases and J by 5 bases, leaving 18 bases between them. The CDR3 coding sequence is TGTGCCAGCAGTTTGGGTAGGCAGGTTGATAGAGATACGCAGTATTTT. Its translation: CASSLGRQVDRDTQYF.

The table lists this clonotype with many counts. The rearrangement joins TRBV29-1 to TRBJ1-1, with 7 positions matching TRBD1. Germline assignment: CDR1 SQVTM and CDR2 ANQGSEA. V lost 5 bases and J lost 5; bases outside the gene matches: 2. This CDR3 has 11 residues. The CDR3 region has the DNA TGCAGCGTTCTGACAGGGACTGAAGCTTTCTTT. It is translated as CSVLTGTEAFF. The entire variable domain, with the rest obtained from reference TRBV29-1 and TRBJ1-1, is as follows: SAVISQKPSRDICQRGTSLTIQCQVDSQVTMMFWYRQQPGQSLTLIATANQGSEATYESGFVIDKFPISRPNLTFSTLTVSNMSPEDSSIYLCSVLTGTEAFFGQGTRLTVV.

This chain links TRBV24-1 with TRBJ2-2; 12 nucleotides align to TRBD1. V was pared by 1 base and J by 0 bases, with 11 bases of the junction left unmatched. The CDR3 totals 21 residues. The germline gives CDR1 KGHDR, CDR2 SFDVKD. The CDR3 sequence: CATSDFGPGQGALPNTGELFF. The CDR3 nucleotides are TGTGCCACCAGTGATTTTGGACCGGGACAGGGGGCCCTGCCGAACACCGGGGAGCTGTTTTTT.

V gene TRBV6-2 or TRBV6-3 combines with J gene TRBJ1-5, with a possible D match to TRBD1 (6 bases). Trimming left V 5 bases short and J 1 base short, with 15 bases between. Germline loops: CDR1 MNHEY, CDR2 SVGEGT. The CDR3 contains 16 residues. CDR3 sequence: CASSSPGTPSNQPQHF. Here the CDR3 DNA reads TGTGCCAGCAGTAGTCCCGGGACACCCAGCAATCAGCCCCAGCATTTT.

This clonotype has a handful of counts. J is TRBJ2-1 and V is TRBV20-1; 8 positions agree with TRBD2. Germline CDR1 reads DFQATT; CDR2 reads SNEGSKA (reference sequence). The CDR3 covers 14 residues. V shed 3 bases and J 9 bases; nucleotides not matched to a gene: 10. The CDR3 loop is CSASGTSMSVEQFF. The CDR3 DNA follows: TGCAGTGCTAGCGGGACTAGTATGTCGGTTGAGCAGTTCTTC.

This clonotype was recorded many times. V is TRBV4-3 and J is TRBJ2-3; D uncertain. With 3 bases removed from V and 3 bases from J, the gap between germline ends came to 10 bases. This CDR3 spans 14 amino acids. Germline V CDR1 and CDR2: LGHNA, YSLEER. CDR3 sequence (DNA): TGCGCCAGCAGCCAGGATCGTCGGACAGATACGCAGTATTTT. As protein: CASSQDRRTDTQYF.

The chain couples TRBV5-5 to TRBJ2-5; 9 bases line up with TRBD2. The germline CDR1 and CDR2 sequences are SGHKS and YYEKEE (reference sequence). The trim removed 4 bases at V and 2 bases at J, leaving 12 bases unmatched. The CDR3 is made up of 17 amino acids. The CDR3 DNA follows: TGTGCCAGCAGCCCTCCGGGCGGGAGGGCCGGGCAAGAGACCCAGTACTTC. Encoded protein: CASSPPGGRAGQETQYF.

This chain joins TRBV5-1 and TRBJ2-1; possibly TRBD1 for D (6 bases). Per the germline V gene, CDR1 is SGHRS and CDR2 is YFSETQ. V was shortened by 0 bases and J by 0 bases, with 13 bases between the two germline ends. The CDR3 runs to 17 residues. CDR3 sequence (DNA): TGCGCCAGCAGCTTGGCCCGCAGGGGCCTCTCCTACAATGAGCAGTTCTTC. Residues: CASSLARRGLSYNEQFF.

This clonotype was observed a handful of times. The chain has TRBV3-1 and TRBJ2-5; 10 bases are shared with TRBD2. This CDR3 has 15 residues. The ends lost 0 bases at V and 7 bases at J; junction bases unmatched: 5. Germline V CDR1 and CDR2: LGHDT, YNNKEL (reference sequence). CDR3 DNA: TGTGCCAGCAGCCAAGAGGCTAGCGGGAGATGGACCCAGTACTTC. It encodes CASSQEASGRWTQYF.

At least ten counts were recorded for this clonotype. V is TRBV6-2 or TRBV6-3 and J is TRBJ2-1; the match to TRBD2 covers 12 bases. The CDR3 loop spans 15 amino acids. CDR1 and CDR2 from the germline V gene are MNHEY and SVGEGT. V dropped 6 bases and J dropped 8; count of bases not matched to a gene: 8. CDR3 sequence: CASSRGLAGGDEQFF. CDR3 DNA: TGTGCCAGCAGCCGAGGTCTAGCGGGAGGGGATGAGCAGTTCTTC.

This clonotype appeared many times. V is TRBV12-3 or TRBV12-4 and J is TRBJ2-1, with 9 bases fitting TRBD2. This CDR3 is built from 15 residues. V lost 2 bases, J lost 10 bases, and 9 bases stayed unmatched. The CDR3 nucleotides are TGTGCCAGCAGTTTAATCGGGACTAGCAGAGGGGAGCAGTTCTTC. It specifies CASSLIGTSRGEQFF.

This clonotype has at least ten counts. The chain couples TRBV29-1 to TRBJ2-1; no clear D. V was pared by 4 bases and J by 13 bases, with 5 bases between. Germline V gives CDR1 SQVTM, CDR2 ANQGSEA. The CDR3 sequence is 8 residues long. Written as DNA, the CDR3 is TGCAGCGTTGGCCTACAGTTCTTC. This gives the protein CSVGLQFF.

The chain carries TRBV6-5 and TRBJ2-1, with 7 bases identical to TRBD1. Germline values: CDR1 MNHEY, CDR2 SVGAGI. The CDR3 sequence is 17 residues long. The J segment lost 0 bases and the V segment lost 4 bases, leaving 9 bases of the junction unmatched. As DNA, the CDR3 is TGTGCCAGCAGTTTCGGGGACAGCCGCCCCTCCTACAATGAGCAGTTCTTC. Amino acid sequence: CASSFGDSRPSYNEQFF.

The table lists this clonotype with many counts. The chain joins TRBV9 to TRBJ2-7, with D uncertain. Trimming pared 0 bases from V and 1 base from J, leaving 5 bases between. The CDR3 runs to 13 residues. Germline CDR1 reads SGDLS; CDR2 reads YYNGEE. The CDR3 spells CASSVGGSYEQYF. CDR3 sequence (DNA): TGTGCCAGCAGCGTAGGAGGTTCCTACGAGCAGTACTTC. The variable domain in full, completed from reference TRBV9 and TRBJ2-7, reads DSGVTQTPKHLITATGQRVTLRCSPRSGDLSVYWYQQSLDQGLQFLIQYYNGEERAKGNILERFSAQQFPDLHSELNLSSLELGDSALYFCASSVGGSYEQYFGPGTRLTVT.

The rearrangement uses TRBV18 and TRBJ1-6; unclear D gene. V was cut by 2 bases and J by 2 bases, with 7 bases left in between. Germline V gene lookup returns CDR1 KGHSH and CDR2 LQKENI. This CDR3 has 15 amino acids. The CDR3: CASSPRRAYNSPLHF. The CDR3, as DNA: TGTGCCAGCTCACCAAGGAGAGCCTATAATTCACCCCTCCACTTT.

This clonotype was seen many times. The genes are TRBV7-9 and TRBJ1-1, with D tentatively TRBD1 (5 bases). The V gene's germline CDR1 is SEHNR and CDR2 FQNEAQ (reference sequence). The CDR3 is 16 amino acids. The V gene lost 5 bases and the J gene lost 4 bases, with 20 bases spanning the gap. For the CDR3, the DNA is TGTGCCAGCAGCCAGCTACGCGCGCAGGGTGGCACTGAAGCTTTCTTT. It specifies CASSQLRAQGGTEAFF.